There are a few counts of the clone carrying this TCR beta chain. TCRdb ran MiXCR on the 5' RACE reads and lists one entry per CDR3 protein. Seen here are around 9,100 distinct CDR3 sequences, 60% observed once, and the top ten hold 6.2%. The CDR3 contains 16 residues. The V gene lost 7 bases and the J gene lost 5 bases, with 21 bases spanning the gap. Sequencing was done on a sample of tumor-infiltrating memory CD4+ T cells sorted from the breast tumor. Noted subset: memory CD4+ T cells, CD4+CD45RO+CD25-. This clonotype originated in a female donor with breast cancer. V usage is TRBV12-3 or TRBV12-4 and J usage is TRBJ2-1; possibly TRBD1 for D (6 bases). Written as DNA, the CDR3 is TGTGCCAGCACCCCGGGTGGGTGGACAGCACACAATGAGCAGTTCTTC. Protein: CASTPGGWTAHNEQFF.